This is a list of T cell receptor beta chains from one sample in a study of Graves' ophthalmopathy and Graves' hyperthyroidism. TCRdb reanalysed the multiplex PCR reads using MiXCR and keeps one entry per CDR3 protein. The table records 580,000 or so distinct CDR3 sequences, just under 40% of them present only once. Sequenced material: peripheral blood or thyroid tissue (not recorded which). The receptors originated from an adult man with Graves' hyperthyroidism. CDR3s include the opening cysteine and the closing phenylalanine or tryptophan. A D gene is named only where the DNA matches it firmly. Part of the rows lack a size; the others show once, few, many or a class for expanded clones.

cdr3_nt cdr3_aa clone_size d_call j_call v_call
TGCGCCAGCAGCCCCGACCAGGGGCCTTCAAATCAGCCCCAGCATTTT CASSPDQGPSNQPQHF few NA TRBJ1-5 TRBV13
TGTGCCAGCAGTTCGTCCCCTCATTATGGCTACACCTTC CASSSSPHYGYTF once NA TRBJ1-2 TRBV12-3/TRBV12-4
TGTGCCAGCAGCGTAGGAGCGGGAGCCCTCTCTGGGGCCAACGTCCTGACTTTC CASSVGAGALSGANVLTF NA TRBD2 TRBJ2-6 TRBV9
TGTGCCAGCAGTCCGGACAGGTCTGGGAGAGGGGCCAACGTCCTGACTTTC CASSPDRSGRGANVLTF many TRBD1 TRBJ2-6 TRBV2
TGTGCCAGCAGCTTATATGGGACTAGCGGCAATGAGCAGTTCTTC CASSLYGTSGNEQFF NA TRBD2 TRBJ2-1 TRBV7-3
TGTGCCAGCAGCTTAAATCTGCCGGGACAGGGTCCCTCGGGAGCGCGAGAGACCCAGTACTTC CASSLNLPGQGPSGARETQYF few TRBD1 TRBJ2-5 TRBV7-2
TGTGCCAGCAGCTTAAGGGGAAACGATTACGAGCAGTACTTC CASSLRGNDYEQYF NA NA TRBJ2-7 TRBV5-8
TGCAGTGCGGAAAGGGGACACAATCAGCCCCAGCATTTT CSAERGHNQPQHF many NA TRBJ1-5 TRBV20-1
TGTGCCAGCAGCCAAGCTAGGGCAGCCCAAGAGACCCAGTACTTC CASSQARAAQETQYF few NA TRBJ2-5 TRBV3-1
TGCAGTGCTAGAACTAGGGGGGGGAACACCGGGGAGCTGTTTTTT CSARTRGGNTGELFF NA NA TRBJ2-2 TRBV20-1
TGTGCCAGCAAGGCAGGGTTAGAAGATGAAAAACTGTTTTTT CASKAGLEDEKLFF many NA TRBJ1-4 TRBV2
TGCAGTGCTAGTCAGGGTCTTGGTTACGAGCAGTACTTC CSASQGLGYEQYF many NA TRBJ2-7 TRBV20-1
TGTGCCATCAGTGAGTCAGGACAGGGATCCTACGAGCAGTACTTC CAISESGQGSYEQYF NA TRBD1 TRBJ2-7 TRBV10-3
TGTGCCATCAGTGGAGCTTCGGGACTAGCGGGAGGGAACGCCTACAATGAGCAGTTCTTC CAISGASGLAGGNAYNEQFF NA TRBD2 TRBJ2-1 TRBV10-3
TGTGCCAGCGGACAGGGTGTTGAGGGCAATCAGCCCCAGCATTTT CASGQGVEGNQPQHF many TRBD1 TRBJ1-5 TRBV2
TGTGCCAGCAGCTTAGCGGTTGCTAGCGGGAGGGTTAACTACGAGCAGTACTTC CASSLAVASGRVNYEQYF NA TRBD2 TRBJ2-7 TRBV7-9
TGTGCCAGCAGAACCAGGGAGGGCACTGAAGCTTTCTTT CASRTREGTEAFF few NA TRBJ1-1 TRBV27
TGCAGTGCAGCCGGGACAGGGACAAATCAGCCCCAGCATTTT CSAAGTGTNQPQHF many TRBD1 TRBJ1-5 TRBV20-1
TGTGCCAGCAGCCCCCGGACGGAGTACACAGATACGCAGTATTTT CASSPRTEYTDTQYF many NA TRBJ2-3 TRBV7-6
TGTGCCAGCAGTTTAACCGAGGGGGCAAACACTGAAGCTTTCTTT CASSLTEGANTEAFF NA TRBD1 TRBJ1-1 TRBV6-6
TGTGCCAGCAGCACCTATCTGGGGGGCCTCCAAGAGACCCAGTACTTC CASSTYLGGLQETQYF few NA TRBJ2-5 TRBV7-9
TGTGCCATCAGTGAACCGGCAGGGGTAACTAATGAAAAACTGTTTTTT CAISEPAGVTNEKLFF NA NA TRBJ1-4 TRBV10-3
TGTGCCAGCAGCGTCGGGAGCTACACCGGGGAGCTGTTTTTT CASSVGSYTGELFF many NA TRBJ2-2 TRBV9
TGTGCCAGCATCCGGGACAGGGAAGCTGGGGAGCAGTACTTC CASIRDREAGEQYF few TRBD1 TRBJ2-7 TRBV2
TGTGCCAGCAGCTTGAAGGGACGGGGGGCCTACGAGCAGTACTTC CASSLKGRGAYEQYF NA TRBD2 TRBJ2-7 TRBV5-8
TGCAGCGTTGAGTACCCGTCCCAAGAGACCCAGTACTTC CSVEYPSQETQYF NA NA TRBJ2-5 TRBV29-1
TGCGCCAGCAGCGATGGACCGACAAAAATCATAGATACGCAGTATTTT CASSDGPTKIIDTQYF few NA TRBJ2-3 TRBV5-1
TGTGCCAGCAGCTTAGCGGGTTGGTGGGGCGCCTACGAGCAGTACTTC CASSLAGWWGAYEQYF few NA TRBJ2-7 TRBV11-2
TGTGCCAGCAGTTACGGACTAGCGGGCCCTCAAGAGACCCAGTACTTC CASSYGLAGPQETQYF NA TRBD2 TRBJ2-5 TRBV6-6
TGTGCCACCAGAGACTCTGGAAACACCATATATTTT CATRDSGNTIYF many NA TRBJ1-3 TRBV24-1
TGCGCCAGCAGCTCAGGGTATAGCAATCAGCCCCAGCATTTT CASSSGYSNQPQHF few NA TRBJ1-5 TRBV5-1
TGTGCCACCAGTCAGACAGCGAACACTGAAGCTTTCTTT CATSQTANTEAFF NA NA TRBJ1-1 TRBV24-1